These 20 T cell receptor beta chains came from one sample sequenced in a study of Ad26.COV2.S vaccination and SARS-CoV-2 variants. TCRdb's table, derived via immunoSEQ multiplex PCR, lists solely in-frame clones and lacks some. The table lists around 300,000 clones, 90% of them singletons. The treatment was: some 20 received Ad26.COV2.S at low or high dose, single or two shots; roughly five received placebo; per-sample allocation not given. Sample collection was performed on day 63 after the first vaccine or placebo injection. Material: peripheral blood, obtained in a trial of Ad26.COV2.S vaccine versus placebo. Receptor source: a person between 18 and 65 years old who received the Ad26.COV2.S COVID-19 vaccine or a placebo.

CDR3: CASSVFLAGGDTGELFF. The CDR3 DNA follows: TGTGCCAGCAGCGTCTTTCTAGCGGGAGGGGACACCGGGGAGCTGTTTTTT. The rearrangement joins TRBV13 to TRBJ2-2; 12 bases align to TRBD2. The length of the CDR3 is 17 residues. The germline V gene encodes CDR1 PRHDT and CDR2 FYEKMQ (reference sequence). Trimming removed 5 bases from V and 3 bases from J; junction bases left unmatched: 7.

V gene TRBV6-6 combines with J gene TRBJ1-1, with 7 nucleotides matching TRBD1. There are 14 residues in the CDR3. V was clipped by 4 bases and J by 6 bases; unmatched bases: 8. CDR1 and CDR2 (germline): MNHNY, SVGAGI (reference sequence). Written as DNA, the CDR3 is TGTGCCAGCAGTTTGGGACAGCTGAGGTCTGAAGCTTTCTTT. It encodes CASSLGQLRSEAFF.

The CDR3 sequence is CASSLDLDEKLFF. For the CDR3, the DNA is TGTGCCAGCAGCTTAGATTTAGATGAAAAACTGTTTTTT. The gene calls are TRBV7-2 and TRBJ1-4; D uncertain. Trimming stripped 1 base from V and 6 bases from J, with 6 bases between. CDR1 is SGHTA, CDR2 FQGNSA, per germline. The CDR3 consists of 13 residues.

The chain joins TRBV6-6 to TRBJ1-1; D gene ambiguous. This CDR3 has 14 amino acids. Trimming stripped 7 bases from V and 0 bases from J, with 12 bases between. Germline V gives CDR1 MNHNY, CDR2 SVGAGI (reference sequence). CDR3 amino acids: CASTAGHMNTEAFF. The CDR3 DNA sequence: TGTGCCAGCACGGCAGGCCATATGAACACTGAAGCTTTCTTT.

The J gene is TRBJ2-1, the V gene TRBV7-2; D gene unclear. Trimming removed 11 bases from V and 0 bases from J, with 17 bases in between. This CDR3 is built from 15 residues. The germline V gene has CDR1 SGHTA and CDR2 FQGNSA. The CDR3 spells CACGRALISYNEQFF. The CDR3 bases are TGTGCCTGTGGACGGGCCCTAATCTCCTACAATGAGCAGTTCTTC.

The J gene is TRBJ1-2, the V gene TRBV27; D unresolved. Germline loops: CDR1 MNHEY, CDR2 SMNVEV (reference sequence). Trimming took off 8 bases at V and 8 bases at J, with 21 bases between the two ends. There are 14 residues in the CDR3. As DNA, the CDR3 is TGTGCCAGCGGCTTGCGGACGGGAGAGGCCGGCTACACCTTC. Translated: CASGLRTGEAGYTF.

This sequence joins TRBV28 and TRBJ1-1; D gene unclear. Trimming removed 5 bases at V and 11 bases at J, with 15 bases between. The CDR3 totals 12 residues. Germline CDR1 and CDR2: MDHEN and SYDVKM. CDR3 sequence: CASSLKSTRAFF. CDR3 nucleotides: TGTGCCAGCAGTCTCAAGAGTACTAGGGCTTTCTTT.

The V call is TRBV4-1, the J call TRBJ2-1; 8 nucleotides align to TRBD2. J was trimmed by 3 bases and V by 2 bases; bases with no gene match: 9. CDR1 is MGHRA, CDR2 YSYEKL, per germline. This CDR3 spans 17 amino acids. CDR3 region: CASSQPTSGGLYNEQFF. DNA of the CDR3: TGCGCCAGCAGCCAACCGACCAGCGGGGGCCTCTACAATGAGCAGTTCTTC.

J is TRBJ2-1 and V is TRBV5-1; 9 nucleotides match TRBD2. The V gene's germline CDR1 is SGHRS and CDR2 YFSETQ. The trim removed 5 bases at V and 8 bases at J, leaving 14 bases unmatched. The CDR3 consists of 16 residues. The CDR3 coding sequence is TGCGCCAGCAGGGAGATTCCGGGACTAGCAGGCCATGAGCAGTTCTTC. Amino acids: CASREIPGLAGHEQFF.

The chain uses TRBV15 and TRBJ2-1, with TRBD1 as a possible D gene (6 bases). The germline V gene encodes CDR1 LNHNV and CDR2 YYDKDF (reference sequence). V lost 9 bases, J lost 3 bases, and 18 bases lay in between. This CDR3 contains 15 residues. In DNA form, the CDR3 reads TGTGCCACTACCTCAGGGGCGAATTTCTACAATGAGCAGTTCTTC. Its protein is CATTSGANFYNEQFF.

The V gene is TRBV5-1, the J gene TRBJ2-5; TRBD1 or TRBD2 may be the D gene (5 bases each). CDR1 SGHRS and CDR2 YFSETQ come from the germline V gene. CDR3 length: 14 amino acids. Trimming removed 2 bases from V and 4 bases from J, with 12 bases in between. CDR3 protein: CASSFGDERETQYF. The CDR3 coding sequence is TGCGCCAGCAGCTTTGGGGACGAGAGAGAGACCCAGTACTTC.

This chain uses TRBV29-1 with TRBJ2-5, with a tentative D call TRBD1 (5 bases). Trimming took 4 bases from V and 1 from J, leaving 7 bases between them. This CDR3 is 12 amino acids long. Germline assignment: CDR1 SQVTM and CDR2 ANQGSEA. CDR3: CSVARVQETQYF. DNA of the CDR3: TGCAGCGTTGCCAGGGTCCAAGAGACCCAGTACTTC. Filled out from reference TRBV29-1 and TRBJ2-5, the complete variable domain reads SAVISQKPSRDICQRGTSLTIQCQVDSQVTMMFWYRQQPGQSLTLIATANQGSEATYESGFVIDKFPISRPNLTFSTLTVSNMSPEDSSIYLCSVARVQETQYFGPGTRLLVL.

The chain combines TRBV14 with TRBJ1-4; D remains unclear. The CDR3 contains 13 residues. In germline, CDR1 is SGHDN, CDR2 FVKESK. Trimming removed 5 bases at V and 8 bases at J, with 12 bases between. The CDR3 reads CASSLLAGEKLFF. DNA of the CDR3: TGTGCCAGCAGCTTATTAGCCGGGGAAAAACTGTTTTTT.

The chain carries TRBV6-5 and TRBJ2-7, with 7 bases lining up with TRBD2. From germline, CDR1 is MNHEY and CDR2 SVGAGI. This CDR3 comprises 14 residues. Germline trimming cut 8 bases from V and 6 bases from J; bases unmatched to any gene: 13. In nucleotides, the CDR3 is TGTGCCAGCTGGGCGGGAGTGGGCAAGGGCGAGCAGTACGTC. This sequence encodes CASWAGVGKGEQYV.

The rearrangement uses TRBV7-2 and TRBJ2-1; perhaps TRBD1 as D (6 bases). The CDR3 is 16 amino acids. From germline, CDR1 is SGHTA and CDR2 FQGNSA. With 5 bases removed from V and 1 base from J, the gap between germline ends came to 15 bases. For the CDR3, the DNA is TGTGCCAGCAGCGATATACAGGGAAAATCCTACAATGAGCAGTTCTTC. It specifies CASSDIQGKSYNEQFF.

The rearrangement uses TRBV4-1 and TRBJ1-1, with no clear D. This CDR3 is 12 amino acids long. Trimming stripped 3 bases from V and 0 bases from J, with 2 bases between. Germline CDR1 is MGHRA and CDR2 is YSYEKL. In nucleotides, the CDR3 is TGCGCCAGCAGCCAGGTGAACACTGAAGCTTTCTTT. Translated: CASSQVNTEAFF.

The V call is TRBV10-3, the J call TRBJ2-1; 10 nucleotides align to TRBD2. The CDR3 sequence is 15 residues long. Unmatched junction bases numbered 3, after V lost 0 bases and J lost 7 bases. In germline, CDR1 is ENHRY, CDR2 SYGVKD. The CDR3: CAISESTSGWNEQFF. The CDR3 DNA sequence: TGTGCCATCAGTGAGTCGACTAGCGGGTGGAATGAGCAGTTCTTC.

The CDR3 loop reads CASSTRDNTIYF. CDR3 DNA sequence: TGTGCCAGCAGCACCAGGGATAACACCATATATTTT. The chain employs TRBV5-8 and TRBJ1-3, with a tentative D call TRBD1 (5 bases). Per the germline V gene, CDR1 is SGHTS and CDR2 is YDEGEE. The CDR3 is 12 amino acids. V was shortened by 4 bases and J by 7 bases, with 9 bases between the two germline ends.

About this clone: The same CDR3 is also encoded by other DNA sequences in this sample. The rearrangement uses TRBV19 and TRBJ1-1; D call uncertain. There are 11 residues in the CDR3. CDR1 LNHDA and CDR2 SQIVND come from the germline V gene (reference sequence). V lost 5 bases to trimming and J lost 4 bases, with 5 bases between them. CDR3 DNA sequence: TGTGCCAGTAGTTGGTCCACTGAAGCTTTCTTT. Protein product: CASSWSTEAFF.

The genes are TRBV18 and TRBJ1-4; D gene ambiguous. The length of the CDR3 is 13 residues. The germline V gene encodes CDR1 KGHSH and CDR2 LQKENI. V shed 8 bases and J shed 0 bases, with 7 bases lying between them. In DNA form, the CDR3 reads TGTGCCAGCCGCAGATCAACTAATGAAAAACTGTTTTTT. Its protein product is CASRRSTNEKLFF. Filled out from reference TRBV18 and TRBJ1-4, the complete variable domain reads NAGVMQNPRHLVRRRGQEARLRCSPMKGHSHVYWYRQLPEEGLKFMVYLQKENIIDESGMPKERFSAEFPKEGPSILRIQQVVRGDSAAYFCASRRSTNEKLFFGSGTQLSVL.